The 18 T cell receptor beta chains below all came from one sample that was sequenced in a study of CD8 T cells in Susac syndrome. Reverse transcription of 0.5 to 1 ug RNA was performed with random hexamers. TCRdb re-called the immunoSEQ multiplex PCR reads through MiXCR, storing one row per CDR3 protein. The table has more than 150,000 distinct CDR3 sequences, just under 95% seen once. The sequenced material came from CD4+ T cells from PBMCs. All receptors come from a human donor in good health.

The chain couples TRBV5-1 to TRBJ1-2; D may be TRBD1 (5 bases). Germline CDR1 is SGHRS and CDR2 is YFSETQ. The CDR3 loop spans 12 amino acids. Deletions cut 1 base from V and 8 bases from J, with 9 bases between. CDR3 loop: CASSLKGDGYTF. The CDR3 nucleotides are TGCGCCAGCAGCTTGAAAGGGGACGGCTACACCTTC.

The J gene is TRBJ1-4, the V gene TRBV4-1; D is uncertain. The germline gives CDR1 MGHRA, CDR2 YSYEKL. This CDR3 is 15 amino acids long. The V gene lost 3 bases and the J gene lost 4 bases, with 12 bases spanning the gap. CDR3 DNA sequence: TGCGCCAGCAGCCAGGCCGGGAACCTTAATGAAAAACTGTTTTTT. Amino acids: CASSQAGNLNEKLFF.

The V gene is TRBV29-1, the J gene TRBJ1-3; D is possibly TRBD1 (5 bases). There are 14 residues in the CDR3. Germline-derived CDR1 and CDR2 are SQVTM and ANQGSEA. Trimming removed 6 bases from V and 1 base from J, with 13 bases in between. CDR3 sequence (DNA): TGCAGCGTCCACGCGGGGGGGTCTGGAAACACCATATATTTT. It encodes CSVHAGGSGNTIYF. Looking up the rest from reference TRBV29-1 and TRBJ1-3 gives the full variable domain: SAVISQKPSRDICQRGTSLTIQCQVDSQVTMMFWYRQQPGQSLTLIATANQGSEATYESGFVIDKFPISRPNLTFSTLTVSNMSPEDSSIYLCSVHAGGSGNTIYFGEGSWLTVV.

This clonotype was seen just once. CDR3 loop: CSATSGGAYEQYF. The CDR3 bases are TGCAGTGCTACTAGCGGGGGGGCCTACGAGCAGTACTTC. The chain is built from TRBV20-1 and TRBJ2-7, with TRBD2 matching 12 bases. V gave up 4 bases and J gave up 2 bases; unmatched junction bases: 0. Germline V gene sequence: CDR1 DFQATT, CDR2 SNEGSKA (reference sequence). The CDR3 consists of 13 residues.

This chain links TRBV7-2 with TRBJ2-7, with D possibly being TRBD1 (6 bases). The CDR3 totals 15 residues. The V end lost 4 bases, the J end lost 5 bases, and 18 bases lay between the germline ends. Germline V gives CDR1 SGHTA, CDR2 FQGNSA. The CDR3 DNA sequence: TGTGCCAGCAGCTCGGTGGCCACAGGGCCCCACGAGCAGTACTTC. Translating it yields CASSSVATGPHEQYF.

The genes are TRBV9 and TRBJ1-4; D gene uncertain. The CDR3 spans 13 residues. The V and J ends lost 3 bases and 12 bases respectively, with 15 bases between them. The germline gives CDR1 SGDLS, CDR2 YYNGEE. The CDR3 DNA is TGTGCCAGCAGCGAGATGATATACGGGGAACTGTTTTTT. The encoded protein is CASSEMIYGELFF.

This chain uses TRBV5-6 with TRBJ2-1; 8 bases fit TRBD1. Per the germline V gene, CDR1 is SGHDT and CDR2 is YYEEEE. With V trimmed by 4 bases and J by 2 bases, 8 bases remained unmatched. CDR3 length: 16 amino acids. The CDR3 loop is CASSILDRAPYNEQFF. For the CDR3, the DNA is TGTGCCAGCAGCATTCTGGACAGGGCCCCCTACAATGAGCAGTTCTTC.

The CDR3 DNA follows: TGTGCCAGCAGCGTCCGCTCCGGGACAAACAATGAGCAGTTCTTC. The encoded protein is CASSVRSGTNNEQFF. This chain links TRBV9 with TRBJ2-1; possibly TRBD1 for D (6 bases). V was pared by 2 bases and J by 5 bases, with 14 bases between. This CDR3 contains 15 residues. The germline CDR1 and CDR2 sequences are SGDLS and YYNGEE. Using reference TRBV9 and TRBJ2-1 for the parts outside the CDR3, the full variable domain is DSGVTQTPKHLITATGQRVTLRCSPRSGDLSVYWYQQSLDQGLQFLIQYYNGEERAKGNILERFSAQQFPDLHSELNLSSLELGDSALYFCASSVRSGTNNEQFFGPGTRLTVL.

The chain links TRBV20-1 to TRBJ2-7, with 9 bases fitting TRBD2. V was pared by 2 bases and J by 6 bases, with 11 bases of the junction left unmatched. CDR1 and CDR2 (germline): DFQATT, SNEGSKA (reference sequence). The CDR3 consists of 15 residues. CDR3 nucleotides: TGCAGTGCTAGACCCTTTTTAGCGGGGGTGGGCGAGCAGTACTTC. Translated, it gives CSARPFLAGVGEQYF.

The CDR3: CASRPGVGTEAFF. CDR3 sequence (DNA): TGTGCCAGCCGCCCGGGTGTAGGCACTGAAGCTTTCTTT. J is TRBJ1-1 and V is TRBV12-3 or TRBV12-4; D ambiguous. This CDR3 is 13 amino acids long. Trimming cost V 8 bases and J 4 bases, with 14 bases left between them.

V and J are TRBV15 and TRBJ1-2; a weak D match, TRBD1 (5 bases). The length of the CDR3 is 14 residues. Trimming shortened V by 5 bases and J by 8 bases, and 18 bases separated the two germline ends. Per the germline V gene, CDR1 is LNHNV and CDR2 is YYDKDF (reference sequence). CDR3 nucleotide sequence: TGTGCCACCAGCTCCGTGGGGGTAGGAAGAGGCTACACCTTC. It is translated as CATSSVGVGRGYTF. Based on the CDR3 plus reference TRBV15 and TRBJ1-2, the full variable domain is DAMVIQNPRYQVTQFGKPVTLSCSQTLNHNVMYWYQQKSSQAPKLLFHYYDKDFNNEADTPDNFQSRRPNTSFCFLDIRSPGLGDTAMYLCATSSVGVGRGYTFGSGTRLTVV.

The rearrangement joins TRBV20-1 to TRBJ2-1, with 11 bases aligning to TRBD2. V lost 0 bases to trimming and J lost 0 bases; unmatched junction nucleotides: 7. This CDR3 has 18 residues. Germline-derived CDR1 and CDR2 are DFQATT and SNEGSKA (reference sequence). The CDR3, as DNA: TGCAGTGCTAGAGATGCACTAGCGGGGGCTAGCTCCTACAATGAGCAGTTCTTC. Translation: CSARDALAGASSYNEQFF.

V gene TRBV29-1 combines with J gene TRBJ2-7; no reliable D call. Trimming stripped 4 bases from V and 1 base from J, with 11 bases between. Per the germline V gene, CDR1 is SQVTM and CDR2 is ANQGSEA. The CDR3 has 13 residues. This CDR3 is CSVGFPQSYEQYF. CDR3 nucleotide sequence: TGCAGCGTTGGTTTCCCCCAATCCTACGAGCAGTACTTC.

The chain's CDR3 is CASSQRDGKETQYF. The CDR3 region has the DNA TGTGCCAGCAGCCAGCGGGACGGAAAAGAGACCCAGTACTTC. The chain links TRBV3-1 to TRBJ2-5; maybe TRBD2 (6 bases). CDR1 is LGHDT, CDR2 YNNKEL, per germline (reference sequence). The CDR3 is 14 residues long. V lost 3 bases, J lost 3 bases, and 11 bases lay in between.

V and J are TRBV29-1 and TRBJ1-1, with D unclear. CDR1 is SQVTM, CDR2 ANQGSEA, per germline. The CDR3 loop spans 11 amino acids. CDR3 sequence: CTVREDTEAFF. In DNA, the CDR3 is TGCACGGTCCGGGAGGACACTGAAGCTTTCTTT.

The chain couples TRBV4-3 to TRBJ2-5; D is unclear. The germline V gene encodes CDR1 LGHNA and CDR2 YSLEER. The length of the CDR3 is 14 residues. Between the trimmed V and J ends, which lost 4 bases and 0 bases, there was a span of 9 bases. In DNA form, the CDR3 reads TGCGCCAGCAGCCTTAGACGACACCAAGAGACCCAGTACTTC. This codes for CASSLRRHQETQYF.

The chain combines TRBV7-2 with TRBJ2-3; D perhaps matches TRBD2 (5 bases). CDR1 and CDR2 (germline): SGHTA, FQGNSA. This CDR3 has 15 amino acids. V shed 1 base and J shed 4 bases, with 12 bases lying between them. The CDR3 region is CASSLVVERADTQYF. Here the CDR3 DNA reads TGTGCCAGCAGCTTAGTGGTGGAGAGGGCAGATACGCAGTATTTT.

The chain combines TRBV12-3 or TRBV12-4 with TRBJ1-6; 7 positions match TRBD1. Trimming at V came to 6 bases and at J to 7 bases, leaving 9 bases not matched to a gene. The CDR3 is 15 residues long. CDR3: CASSPSDRDNSPLHF. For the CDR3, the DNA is TGTGCCAGCAGCCCTTCAGACAGGGACAATTCACCCCTCCACTTT.